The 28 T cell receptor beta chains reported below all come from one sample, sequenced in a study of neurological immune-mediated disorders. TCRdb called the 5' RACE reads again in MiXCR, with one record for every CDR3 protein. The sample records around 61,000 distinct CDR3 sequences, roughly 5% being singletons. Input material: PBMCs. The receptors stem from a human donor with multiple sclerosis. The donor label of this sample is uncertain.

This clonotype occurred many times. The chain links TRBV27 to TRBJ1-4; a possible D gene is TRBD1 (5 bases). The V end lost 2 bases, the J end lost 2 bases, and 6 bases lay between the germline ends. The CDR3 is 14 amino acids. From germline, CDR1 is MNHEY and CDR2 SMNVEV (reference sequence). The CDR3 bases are TGTGCCAGCAGTTTACGGGGCACTAATGAAAAACTGTTTTTT. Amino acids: CASSLRGTNEKLFF.

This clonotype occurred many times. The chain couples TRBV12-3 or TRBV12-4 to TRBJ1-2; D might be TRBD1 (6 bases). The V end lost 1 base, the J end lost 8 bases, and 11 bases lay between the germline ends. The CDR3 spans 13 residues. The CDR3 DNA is TGTGCCAGCAGTTTAGAGACGGGGGGCGGCTACACCTTC. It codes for CASSLETGGGYTF.

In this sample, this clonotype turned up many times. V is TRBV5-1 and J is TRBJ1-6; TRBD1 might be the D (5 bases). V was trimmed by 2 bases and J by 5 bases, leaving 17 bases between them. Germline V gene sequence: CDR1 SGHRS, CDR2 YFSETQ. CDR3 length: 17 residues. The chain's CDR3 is CASSFEDGAGHNSPLHF. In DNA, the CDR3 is TGCGCCAGCAGCTTTGAGGACGGCGCGGGGCATAATTCACCCCTCCACTTT.

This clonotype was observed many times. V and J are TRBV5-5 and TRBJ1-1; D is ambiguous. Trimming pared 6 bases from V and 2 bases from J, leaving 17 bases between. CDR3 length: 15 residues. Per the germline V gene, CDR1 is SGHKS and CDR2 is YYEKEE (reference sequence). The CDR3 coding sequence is TGTGCCAGCACCCTTCTCGAGGGCGGAAACACTGAAGCTTTCTTT. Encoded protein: CASTLLEGGNTEAFF.

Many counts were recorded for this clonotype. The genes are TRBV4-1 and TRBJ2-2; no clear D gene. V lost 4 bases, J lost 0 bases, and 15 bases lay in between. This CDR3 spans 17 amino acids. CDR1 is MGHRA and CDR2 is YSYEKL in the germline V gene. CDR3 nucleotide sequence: TGCGCCAGCAGCCCCCTAACCTGGGATCCGAACACCGGGGAGCTGTTTTTT. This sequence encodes CASSPLTWDPNTGELFF.

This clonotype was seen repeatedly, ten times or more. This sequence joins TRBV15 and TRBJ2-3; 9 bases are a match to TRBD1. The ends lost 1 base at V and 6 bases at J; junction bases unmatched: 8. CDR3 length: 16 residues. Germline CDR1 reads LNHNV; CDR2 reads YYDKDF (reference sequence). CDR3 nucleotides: TGTGCCACCAGCAGAGGGACAGGGGACCACCGTGATACGCAGTATTTT. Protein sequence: CATSRGTGDHRDTQYF.

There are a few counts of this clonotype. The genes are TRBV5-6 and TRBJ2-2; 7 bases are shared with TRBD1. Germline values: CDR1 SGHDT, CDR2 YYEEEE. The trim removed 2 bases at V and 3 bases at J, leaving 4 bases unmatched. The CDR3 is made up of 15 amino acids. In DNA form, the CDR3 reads TGTGCCAGCAGCTTAATTGACAGGGACACCGGGGAGCTGTTTTTT. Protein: CASSLIDRDTGELFF.

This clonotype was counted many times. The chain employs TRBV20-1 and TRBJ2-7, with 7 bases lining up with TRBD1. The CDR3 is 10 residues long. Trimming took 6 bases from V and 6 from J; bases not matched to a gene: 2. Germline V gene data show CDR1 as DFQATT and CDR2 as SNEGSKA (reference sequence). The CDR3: CSAGTAEQYF. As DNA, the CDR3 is TGCAGTGCCGGGACAGCCGAGCAGTACTTC.

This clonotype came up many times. The CDR3 DNA is TGCGCCAGCAGTTTCACCGGGACTAGCGGGGGGGATACGCAGTATTTT. The encoded protein is CASSFTGTSGGDTQYF. J is TRBJ2-3 and V is TRBV4-1; 15 nucleotides agree with TRBD2. The V segment lost 6 bases and the J segment 6 bases; nucleotides outside the gene matches: 7. Germline CDR1 and CDR2: MGHRA and YSYEKL. This CDR3 is 16 amino acids long.

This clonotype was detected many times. CDR3 coding DNA: TGCGCCAGCAGTCTAGGACTAGCCGTAGCCAAAAACATTCAGTACTTC. Encoded protein: CASSLGLAVAKNIQYF. The rearrangement joins TRBV5-1 to TRBJ2-4; 8 bases are a match to TRBD2. Germline lookup yields CDR1 SGHRS and CDR2 YFSETQ. Trimming took 5 bases from V and 0 from J; bases not matched to a gene: 7. The CDR3 is made up of 16 amino acids.

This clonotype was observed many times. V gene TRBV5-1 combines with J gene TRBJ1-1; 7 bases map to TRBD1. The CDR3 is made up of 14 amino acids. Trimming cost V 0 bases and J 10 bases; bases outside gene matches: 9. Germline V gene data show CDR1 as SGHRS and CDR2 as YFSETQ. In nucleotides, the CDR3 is TGCGCCAGCAGCTTGGATCCGACAGGGTTTCGAGCTTTCTTT. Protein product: CASSLDPTGFRAFF.

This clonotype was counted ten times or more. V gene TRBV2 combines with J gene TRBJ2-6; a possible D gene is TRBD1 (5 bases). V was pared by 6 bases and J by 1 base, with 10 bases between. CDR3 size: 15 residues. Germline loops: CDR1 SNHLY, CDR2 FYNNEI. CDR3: CASRTGPSGANVLTF. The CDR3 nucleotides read TGTGCCAGCAGAACAGGACCGTCTGGGGCCAACGTCCTGACTTTC. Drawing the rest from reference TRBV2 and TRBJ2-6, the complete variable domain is EPEVTQTPSHQVTQMGQEVILRCVPISNHLYFYWYRQILGQKVEFLVSFYNNEISEKSEIFDDQFSVERPDGSNFTLKIRSTKLEDSAMYFCASRTGPSGANVLTFGAGSRLTVL.

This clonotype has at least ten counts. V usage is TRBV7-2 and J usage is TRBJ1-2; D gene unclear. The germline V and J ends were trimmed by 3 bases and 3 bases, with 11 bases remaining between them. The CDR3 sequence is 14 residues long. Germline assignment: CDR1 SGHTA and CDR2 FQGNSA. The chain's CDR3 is CASSFGFRDYGYTF. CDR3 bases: TGTGCCAGCAGCTTCGGTTTTCGGGACTATGGCTACACCTTC.

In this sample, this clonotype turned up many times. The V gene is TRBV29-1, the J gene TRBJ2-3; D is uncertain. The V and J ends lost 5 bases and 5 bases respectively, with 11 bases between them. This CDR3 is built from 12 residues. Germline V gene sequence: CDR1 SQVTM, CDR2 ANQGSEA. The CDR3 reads CSVYWAVDTQYF. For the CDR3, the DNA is TGCAGCGTTTACTGGGCAGTAGATACGCAGTATTTT.

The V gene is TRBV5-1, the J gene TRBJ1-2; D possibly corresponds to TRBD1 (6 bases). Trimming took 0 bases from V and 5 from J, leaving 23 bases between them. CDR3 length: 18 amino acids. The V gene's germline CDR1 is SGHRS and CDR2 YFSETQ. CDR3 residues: CASSLALAGEQDIYGYTF. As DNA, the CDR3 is TGCGCCAGCAGCTTGGCCCTTGCAGGGGAACAAGACATTTATGGCTACACCTTC. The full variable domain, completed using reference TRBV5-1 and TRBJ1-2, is KAGVTQTPRYLIKTRGQQVTLSCSPISGHRSVSWYQQTPGQGLQFLFEYFSETQRNKGNFPGRFSGRQFSNSRSEMNVSTLELGDSALYLCASSLALAGEQDIYGYTFGSGTRLTVV.

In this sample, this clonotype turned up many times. CDR3 sequence (DNA): TGTGCCAGCAGCCCCTACTCCGAAGGGACCCAGTACTTC. It encodes CASSPYSEGTQYF. J is TRBJ2-5 and V is TRBV5-6; D is unclear. V lost 4 bases and J 7 bases, leaving 14 bases between the germline ends. The CDR3 is 13 residues long. The germline CDR1 and CDR2 sequences are SGHDT and YYEEEE.

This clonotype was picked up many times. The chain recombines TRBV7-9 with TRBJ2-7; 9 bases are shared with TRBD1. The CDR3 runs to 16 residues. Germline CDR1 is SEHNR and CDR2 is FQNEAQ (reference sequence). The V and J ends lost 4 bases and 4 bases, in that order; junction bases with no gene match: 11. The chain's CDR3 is CASSSPSGTGSYEQYF. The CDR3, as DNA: TGTGCCAGCAGCTCGCCCTCCGGGACAGGGTCATACGAGCAGTACTTC.

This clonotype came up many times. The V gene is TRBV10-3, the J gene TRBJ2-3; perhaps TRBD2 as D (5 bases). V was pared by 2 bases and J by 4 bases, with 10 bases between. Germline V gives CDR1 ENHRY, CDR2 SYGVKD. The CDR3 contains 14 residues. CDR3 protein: CAISERLAADTQYF. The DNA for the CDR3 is TGTGCCATCAGTGAGAGGCTAGCCGCAGATACGCAGTATTTT.

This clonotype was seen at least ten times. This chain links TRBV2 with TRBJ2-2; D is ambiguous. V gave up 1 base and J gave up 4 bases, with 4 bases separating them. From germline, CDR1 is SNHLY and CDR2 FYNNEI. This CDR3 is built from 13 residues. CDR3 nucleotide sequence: TGTGCCAGCAGTGAAGTTAGCACCGGGGAGCTGTTTTTT. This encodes CASSEVSTGELFF. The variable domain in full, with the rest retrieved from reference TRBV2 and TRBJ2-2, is EPEVTQTPSHQVTQMGQEVILRCVPISNHLYFYWYRQILGQKVEFLVSFYNNEISEKSEIFDDQFSVERPDGSNFTLKIRSTKLEDSAMYFCASSEVSTGELFFGEGSRLTVL.

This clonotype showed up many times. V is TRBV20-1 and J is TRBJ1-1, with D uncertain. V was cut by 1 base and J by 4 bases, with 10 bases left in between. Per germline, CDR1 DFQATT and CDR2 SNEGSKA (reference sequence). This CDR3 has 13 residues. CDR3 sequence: CSARGEGGTEAFF. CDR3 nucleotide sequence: TGCAGTGCTAGAGGTGAGGGAGGCACTGAAGCTTTCTTT.

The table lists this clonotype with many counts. CDR3 in amino acids: CSALRNLVPPNLYEQYF. CDR3 nucleotides: TGCAGTGCTCTGCGAAACCTCGTCCCACCGAACCTCTACGAGCAGTACTTC. V usage is TRBV20-1 and J usage is TRBJ2-7; D ambiguous. This CDR3 has 17 amino acids. Looked up from germline, CDR1 is DFQATT and CDR2 is SNEGSKA (reference sequence). Trimming took off 5 bases at V and 3 bases at J, with 26 bases between the two ends.

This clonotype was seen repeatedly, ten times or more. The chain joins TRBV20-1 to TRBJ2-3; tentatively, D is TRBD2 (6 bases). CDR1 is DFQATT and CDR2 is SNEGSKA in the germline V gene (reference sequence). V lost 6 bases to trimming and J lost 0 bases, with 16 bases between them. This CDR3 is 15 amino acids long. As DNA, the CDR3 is TGCAGTGCGATCCCCTTGGGGGGTAGCACAGATACGCAGTATTTT. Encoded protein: CSAIPLGGSTDTQYF.

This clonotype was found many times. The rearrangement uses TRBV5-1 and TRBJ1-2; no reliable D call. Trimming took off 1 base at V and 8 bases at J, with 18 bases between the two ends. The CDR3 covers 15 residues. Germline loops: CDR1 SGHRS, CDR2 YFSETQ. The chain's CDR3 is CASSLSAPKRGGYTF. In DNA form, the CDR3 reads TGCGCCAGCAGCTTGTCGGCCCCAAAACGAGGGGGCTACACCTTC.

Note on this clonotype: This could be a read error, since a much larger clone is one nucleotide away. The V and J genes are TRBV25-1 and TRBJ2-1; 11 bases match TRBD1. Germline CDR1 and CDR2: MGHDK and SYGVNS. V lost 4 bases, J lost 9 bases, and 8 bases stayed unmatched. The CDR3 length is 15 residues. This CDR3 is CASSVGTGGTGEQFF. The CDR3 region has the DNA TGTGCCAGCAGTGTCGGGACAGGGGGAACGGGTGAGCAGTTCTTC.

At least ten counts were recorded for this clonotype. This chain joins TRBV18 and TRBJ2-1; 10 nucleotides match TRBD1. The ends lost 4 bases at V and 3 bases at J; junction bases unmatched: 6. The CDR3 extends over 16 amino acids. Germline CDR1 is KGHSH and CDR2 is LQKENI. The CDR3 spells CASSLQTGGFYNEQFF. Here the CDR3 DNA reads TGTGCCAGCTCACTCCAGACAGGGGGCTTCTACAATGAGCAGTTCTTC.

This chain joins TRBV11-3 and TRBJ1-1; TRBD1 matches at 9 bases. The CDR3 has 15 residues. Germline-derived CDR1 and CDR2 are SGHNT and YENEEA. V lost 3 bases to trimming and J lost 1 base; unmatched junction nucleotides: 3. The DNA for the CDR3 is TGTGCCAGCAGCTTGGGACAGGGTCCGAACACTGAAGCTTTCTTT. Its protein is CASSLGQGPNTEAFF.

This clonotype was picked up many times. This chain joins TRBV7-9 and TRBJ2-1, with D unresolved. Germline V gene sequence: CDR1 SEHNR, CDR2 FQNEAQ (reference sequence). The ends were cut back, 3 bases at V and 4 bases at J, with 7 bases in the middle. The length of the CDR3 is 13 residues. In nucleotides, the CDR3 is TGTGCCAGCAGCTTGGTACAGTACAATGAGCAGTTCTTC. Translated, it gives CASSLVQYNEQFF. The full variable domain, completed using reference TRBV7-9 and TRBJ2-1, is DTGVSQNPRHKITKRGQNVTFRCDPISEHNRLYWYRQTLGQGPEFLTYFQNEAQLEKSRLLSDRFSAERPKGSFSTLEIQRTEQGDSAMYLCASSLVQYNEQFFGPGTRLTVL.

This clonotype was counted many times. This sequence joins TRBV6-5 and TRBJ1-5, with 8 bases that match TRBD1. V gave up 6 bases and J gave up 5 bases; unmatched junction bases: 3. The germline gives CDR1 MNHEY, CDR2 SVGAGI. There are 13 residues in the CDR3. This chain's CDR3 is CASRDREYQPQHF. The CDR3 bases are TGTGCCAGCAGGGACAGGGAGTATCAGCCCCAGCATTTT.